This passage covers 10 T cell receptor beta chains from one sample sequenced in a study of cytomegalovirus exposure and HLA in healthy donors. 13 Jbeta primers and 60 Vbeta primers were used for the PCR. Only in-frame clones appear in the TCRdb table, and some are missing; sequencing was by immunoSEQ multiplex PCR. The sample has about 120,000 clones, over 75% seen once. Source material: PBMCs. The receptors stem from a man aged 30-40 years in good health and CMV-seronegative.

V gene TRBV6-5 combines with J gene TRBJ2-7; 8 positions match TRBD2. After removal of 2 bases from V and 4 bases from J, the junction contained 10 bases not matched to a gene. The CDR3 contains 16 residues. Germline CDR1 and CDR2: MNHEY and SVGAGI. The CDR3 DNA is TGTGCCAGCAGTTACGGACTCGCGGGGGGAGGTTACGAGCAGTACTTC. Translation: CASSYGLAGGGYEQYF.

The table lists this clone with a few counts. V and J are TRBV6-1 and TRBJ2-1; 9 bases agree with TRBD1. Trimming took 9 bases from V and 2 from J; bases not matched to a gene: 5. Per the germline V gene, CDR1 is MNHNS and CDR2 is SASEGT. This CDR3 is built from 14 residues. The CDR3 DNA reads TGTGCCAGTCGGGGACAGGGAACCTACAATGAGCAGTTCTTC. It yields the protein CASRGQGTYNEQFF.

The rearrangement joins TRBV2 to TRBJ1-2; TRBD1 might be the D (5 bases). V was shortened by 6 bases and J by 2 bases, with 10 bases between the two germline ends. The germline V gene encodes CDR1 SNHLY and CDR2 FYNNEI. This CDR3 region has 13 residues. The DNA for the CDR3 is TGTGCCAGCAGCGGGGAGGGGAACTATGGCTACACCTTC. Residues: CASSGEGNYGYTF.

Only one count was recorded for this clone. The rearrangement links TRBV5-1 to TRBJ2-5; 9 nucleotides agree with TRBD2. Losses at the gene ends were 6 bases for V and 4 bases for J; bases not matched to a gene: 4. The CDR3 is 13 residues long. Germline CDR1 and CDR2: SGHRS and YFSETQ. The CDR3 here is CASTGTSRETQYF. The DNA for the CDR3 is TGCGCCAGCACCGGGACTAGCCGAGAGACCCAGTACTTC.

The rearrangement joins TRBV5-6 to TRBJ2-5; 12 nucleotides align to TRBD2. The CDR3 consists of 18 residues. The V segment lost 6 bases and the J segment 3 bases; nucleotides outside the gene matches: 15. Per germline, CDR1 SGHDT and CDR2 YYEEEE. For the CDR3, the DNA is TGTGCCAGCACCTATAAGTTCGGACTAGCGGGGTCAGAAGAGACCCAGTACTTC. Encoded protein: CASTYKFGLAGSEETQYF.

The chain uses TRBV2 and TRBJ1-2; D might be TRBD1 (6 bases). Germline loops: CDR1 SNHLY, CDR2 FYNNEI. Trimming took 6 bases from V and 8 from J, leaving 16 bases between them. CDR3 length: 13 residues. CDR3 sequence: CASRSGVQGGYTF. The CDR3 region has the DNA TGTGCCAGCAGGTCGGGTGTGCAGGGGGGCTACACCTTC.

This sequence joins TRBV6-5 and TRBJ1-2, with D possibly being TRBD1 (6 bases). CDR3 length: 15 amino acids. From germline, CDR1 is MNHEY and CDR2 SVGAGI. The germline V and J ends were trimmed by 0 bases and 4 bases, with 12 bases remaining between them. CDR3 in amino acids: CASSYSWGPRYGYTF. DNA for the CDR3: TGTGCCAGCAGTTACTCTTGGGGGCCCCGCTATGGCTACACCTTC.

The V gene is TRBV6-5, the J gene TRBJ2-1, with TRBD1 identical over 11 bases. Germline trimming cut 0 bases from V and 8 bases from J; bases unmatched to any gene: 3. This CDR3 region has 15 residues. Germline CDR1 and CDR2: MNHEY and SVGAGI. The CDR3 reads CASSYSGQGEDEQFF. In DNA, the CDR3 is TGTGCCAGCAGTTACTCGGGACAGGGGGAGGATGAGCAGTTCTTC.

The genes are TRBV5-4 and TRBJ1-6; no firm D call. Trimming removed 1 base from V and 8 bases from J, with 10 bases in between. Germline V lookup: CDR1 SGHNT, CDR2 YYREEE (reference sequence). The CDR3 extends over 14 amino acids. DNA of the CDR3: TGTGCCAGCAGCTTGAACAGTCGCGATTCACCCCTCCACTTT. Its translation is CASSLNSRDSPLHF.

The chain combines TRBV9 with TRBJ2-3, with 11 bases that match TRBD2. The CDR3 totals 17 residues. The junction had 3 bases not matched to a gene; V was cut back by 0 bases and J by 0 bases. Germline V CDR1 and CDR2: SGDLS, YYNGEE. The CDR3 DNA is TGTGCCAGCAGCGTAGGACTAGCGGGGAGGAGCACAGATACGCAGTATTTT. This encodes CASSVGLAGRSTDTQYF.